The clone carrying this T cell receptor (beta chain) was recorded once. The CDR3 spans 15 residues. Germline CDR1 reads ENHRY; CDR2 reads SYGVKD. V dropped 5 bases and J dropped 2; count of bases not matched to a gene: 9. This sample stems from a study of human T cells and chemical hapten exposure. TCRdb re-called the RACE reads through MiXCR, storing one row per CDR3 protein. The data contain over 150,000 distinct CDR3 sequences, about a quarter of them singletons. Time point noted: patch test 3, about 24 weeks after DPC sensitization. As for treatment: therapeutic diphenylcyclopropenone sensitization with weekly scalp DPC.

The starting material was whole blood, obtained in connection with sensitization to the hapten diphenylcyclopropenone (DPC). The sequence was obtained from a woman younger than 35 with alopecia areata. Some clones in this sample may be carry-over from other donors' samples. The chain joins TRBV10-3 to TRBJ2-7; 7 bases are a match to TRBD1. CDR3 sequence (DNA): TGTGCCATCAGTAACCCGGGACAGAACCCCTACGAGCAGTACTTC. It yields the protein CAISNPGQNPYEQYF.